The present TCR beta chain was sequenced within a study of T-cell reconstitution after alpha-beta-depleted transplantation in children. The CDR3 is 17 residues long. Germline trimming cut 5 bases from V and 2 bases from J; bases unmatched to any gene: 7. Germline V lookup: CDR1 SGHAT, CDR2 FQDESV (reference sequence). Unique molecular identifiers were built into the TCRbeta library. Each CDR3 protein is one row after TCRdb ran MiXCR on the PCR reads. The repertoire includes around 340,000 distinct CDR3 sequences, about an eighth of them detected once, and around 4% sits in the top ten. Sequences were derived from PBMCs, sampled from the stem cell graft. This clonotype originated in a human donor who donated a stem cell graft to a child with Fanconi anemia. J is TRBJ2-5 and V is TRBV11-1; 14 bases map to TRBD2. This CDR3 reads CASSPGTSGGFQETQYF. Here the CDR3 DNA reads TGTGCCAGCAGCCCCGGGACTAGCGGGGGTTTTCAAGAGACCCAGTACTTC.